These 21 T cell receptor beta chains share one sample of origin, sequenced in a study of shared clonotypes between healthy human individuals. Using immunoSEQ multiplex PCR, the repertoire was profiled, and TCRdb retains in-frame clones only, with some absent. The table records under 2,500,000 clones, 95% of them present only once. Sequencing was carried out using naive CD4+ T cells sorted from blood. Subset reported: CD45RA+ positively selected. All receptors come from a man between 18 and 29 years old in good health.

The chain recombines TRBV30 with TRBJ1-6; D uncertain. The CDR3 extends over 13 amino acids. Trimming cost V 3 bases and J 6 bases, with 9 bases left between them. Germline CDR1 GTSNPN, CDR2 SVGIG (reference sequence). The CDR3 coding sequence is TGTGCCTGGAGCGGGCTAGCTAATTCACCCCTCCACTTT. It translates to CAWSGLANSPLHF.

Remarks on this clone: Other DNA sequences in the sample encode the same CDR3. V gene TRBV15 combines with J gene TRBJ2-6; D is unresolved. The V gene's germline CDR1 is LNHNV and CDR2 YYDKDF (reference sequence). V was shortened by 1 base and J by 3 bases, with 4 bases between the two germline ends. The CDR3 is 14 residues long. The CDR3: CATSRGGGANVLTF. The CDR3 DNA follows: TGTGCCACCAGCAGAGGCGGTGGGGCCAACGTCCTGACTTTC. Supplemented by reference TRBV15 and TRBJ2-6, the full variable domain reads DAMVIQNPRYQVTQFGKPVTLSCSQTLNHNVMYWYQQKSSQAPKLLFHYYDKDFNNEADTPDNFQSRRPNTSFCFLDIRSPGLGDTAMYLCATSRGGGANVLTFGAGSRLTVL.

The chain recombines TRBV19 with TRBJ1-2; D is undetermined. The CDR3 is made up of 16 amino acids. Germline CDR1 and CDR2: LNHDA and SQIVND (reference sequence). V was pared by 5 bases and J by 0 bases, with 16 bases between. The CDR3 protein is CASSFRAPSTNYGYTF. The CDR3 bases are TGTGCCAGTAGTTTCCGGGCCCCATCCACTAACTATGGCTACACCTTC.

A word on this clone: Other DNA sequences in this sample translate to the same CDR3. V usage is TRBV18 and J usage is TRBJ1-2, with D maybe TRBD1 (6 bases). The ends were cut back, 2 bases at V and 2 bases at J, with 9 bases in the middle. CDR1 and CDR2 (germline): KGHSH, LQKENI. The CDR3 extends over 14 amino acids. Written as DNA, the CDR3 is TGTGCCAGCTCACCAGGCAGGGGCAACTATGGCTACACCTTC. Translated: CASSPGRGNYGYTF.

The V gene is TRBV5-1, the J gene TRBJ2-7; the match to TRBD1 covers 9 bases. The V gene end was trimmed by 4 bases and the J gene end by 5 bases; junction bases not matched to a gene: 10. The germline V gene has CDR1 SGHRS and CDR2 YFSETQ. The CDR3 runs to 15 residues. The CDR3 sequence is CASSLEGTGMHEQYF. The DNA of the CDR3 is TGCGCCAGCAGCCTGGAAGGGACAGGGATGCACGAGCAGTACTTC.

The genes are TRBV6-1 and TRBJ2-7, with 8 positions matching TRBD2. CDR1 MNHNS and CDR2 SASEGT come from the germline V gene. CDR3 length equals 13 residues. The J segment lost 1 base and the V segment lost 7 bases, leaving 3 bases of the junction unmatched. CDR3 in DNA: TGTGCCAGCAAGCGGGGGACGTCCTACGAGCAGTACTTC. Translating it yields CASKRGTSYEQYF.

The rearrangement links TRBV28 to TRBJ1-2, with D tentatively TRBD1 (5 bases). Germline loops: CDR1 MDHEN, CDR2 SYDVKM. This CDR3 is built from 16 residues. The V end lost 6 bases, the J end lost 9 bases, and 26 bases lay between the germline ends. CDR3 in DNA: TGTGCCAGCAGCGCTCGGACTTACAGGAATCCCCTTAGCTACACCTTC. Translation: CASSARTYRNPLSYTF.

The V call is TRBV5-1, the J call TRBJ2-7; TRBD1 matches 8 bases. Germline V gene lookup returns CDR1 SGHRS and CDR2 YFSETQ. The CDR3 is 14 amino acids. The junction had 9 bases not matched to a gene; V was cut back by 4 bases and J by 6 bases. DNA for the CDR3: TGCGCCAGCAGCCAGGGACAGGTCCCCAGCGAGCAGTACTTC. It is translated as CASSQGQVPSEQYF.

This clone was counted a single time. In DNA form, the CDR3 reads TGTGCCAGCAGTGAAGCCGAAGGTGTATCGAATCAGCCCCAGCATTTT. It yields the protein CASSEAEGVSNQPQHF. V usage is TRBV6-1 and J usage is TRBJ1-5; D is undetermined. Trimming stripped 0 bases from V and 4 bases from J, with 13 bases between. Germline lookup yields CDR1 MNHNS and CDR2 SASEGT. This CDR3 is built from 16 residues.

The chain links TRBV10-2 to TRBJ2-2; 8 bases are shared with TRBD2. V gave up 3 bases and J gave up 4 bases; unmatched junction bases: 4. This CDR3 has 15 amino acids. Germline values: CDR1 WSHSY, CDR2 SAAADI. The CDR3 DNA reads TGCGCCAGCAGTGACGCGGGGGGCCGCACCGGGGAGCTGTTTTTT. Its translation: CASSDAGGRTGELFF.

The chain carries TRBV18 and TRBJ1-5, with TRBD1 as a possible D gene (6 bases). This CDR3 spans 13 amino acids. CDR1 is KGHSH and CDR2 is LQKENI in the germline V gene. V lost 5 bases and J lost 5, with 10 bases in between. The CDR3 region has the DNA TGTGCCAGCTCAACAAACAGGGATCAGCCCCAGCATTTT. Its protein product is CASSTNRDQPQHF.

The chain combines TRBV6-5 with TRBJ2-7; 9 nucleotides align to TRBD1. CDR3 length: 13 residues. The junction had 2 bases not matched to a gene; V was cut back by 2 bases and J by 6 bases. CDR1 is MNHEY and CDR2 is SVGAGI in the germline V gene. The CDR3 nucleotides read TGTGCCAGCAGTTACGGGACAGGGACCGAGCAGTACTTC. It codes for CASSYGTGTEQYF.

This clone was recorded only once. This rearrangement joins TRBV30 to TRBJ1-1; no reliable D call. The CDR3 runs 14 residues. V lost 2 bases and J 3 bases, leaving 13 bases between the germline ends. The germline CDR1 and CDR2 sequences are GTSNPN and SVGIG (reference sequence). The CDR3 loop is CAWSKNGRHTEAFF. CDR3 nucleotide sequence: TGTGCCTGGAGTAAAAACGGGCGACACACTGAAGCTTTCTTT.

The chain combines TRBV6-6 with TRBJ1-2, with D perhaps TRBD1 (5 bases). Trimming shortened V by 5 bases and J by 5 bases, and 15 bases separated the two germline ends. This CDR3 comprises 14 residues. CDR1 and CDR2 (germline): MNHNY, SVGAGI (reference sequence). The CDR3 here is CASSPAGAPYGYTF. The DNA for the CDR3 is TGTGCCAGCAGTCCCGCCGGGGCCCCGTATGGCTACACCTTC.

This rearrangement joins TRBV6-1 to TRBJ2-7, with 8 bases lining up with TRBD1. Germline V gene sequence: CDR1 MNHNS, CDR2 SASEGT. Losses at the gene ends were 7 bases for V and 5 bases for J; bases not matched to a gene: 4. This CDR3 is 12 amino acids long. CDR3 nucleotides: TGTGCCAGCACCCCGGACAGGGACGAGCAGTACTTC. Its protein is CASTPDRDEQYF.

The J gene is TRBJ2-3, the V gene TRBV18; D might be TRBD2 (6 bases). Trimming took 1 base from V and 8 from J, leaving 7 bases between them. The CDR3 is made up of 12 amino acids. The V gene's germline CDR1 is KGHSH and CDR2 LQKENI. CDR3 region: CASSPQAGTQYF. CDR3 sequence (DNA): TGTGCCAGCTCACCACAAGCGGGTACGCAGTATTTT.

The J gene is TRBJ2-3, the V gene TRBV9; D possibly corresponds to TRBD2 (5 bases). V lost 0 bases, J lost 8 bases, and 13 bases lay in between. The CDR3 loop spans 14 amino acids. Germline CDR1 SGDLS, CDR2 YYNGEE. The CDR3, as DNA: TGTGCCAGCAGCGTAGGGGGAGATCAGGTTACGCAGTATTTT. It specifies CASSVGGDQVTQYF.

This sequence joins TRBV29-1 and TRBJ2-3, with TRBD2 identical over 10 bases. Per the germline V gene, CDR1 is SQVTM and CDR2 is ANQGSEA. The CDR3 loop spans 15 amino acids. V was pared by 5 bases and J by 3 bases, with 8 bases of the junction left unmatched. The DNA of the CDR3 is TGCAGCGTTTTCCTACTAGCGGGGAGTACAGATACGCAGTATTTT. Translating gives CSVFLLAGSTDTQYF.

As to this clone: The sample holds other DNA sequences that translate to the same CDR3. The chain carries TRBV5-1 and TRBJ2-3; D may be TRBD1 (5 bases). Germline lookup yields CDR1 SGHRS and CDR2 YFSETQ. Trimming left V 0 bases short and J 3 bases short, with 11 bases between. This CDR3 is 15 amino acids long. The CDR3 loop is CASSLEGKGTDTQYF. The CDR3 region has the DNA TGCGCCAGCAGCTTGGAGGGGAAGGGGACAGATACGCAGTATTTT.

The rearrangement links TRBV19 to TRBJ1-2; D possibly corresponds to TRBD1 (6 bases). The CDR3 is 14 amino acids. CDR1 is LNHDA, CDR2 SQIVND, per germline (reference sequence). V was shortened by 0 bases and J by 7 bases, with 12 bases between the two germline ends. CDR3 in DNA: TGTGCCAGTAGTATAGAGGCAGGGGTTCTTGGCTACACCTTC. This sequence encodes CASSIEAGVLGYTF.

This clone was picked up one time. V and J are TRBV28 and TRBJ1-4; 7 bases align to TRBD1. With V trimmed by 8 bases and J by 3 bases, 6 bases remained unmatched. Germline CDR1 MDHEN, CDR2 SYDVKM. The CDR3 spans 14 residues. In DNA, the CDR3 is TGTGCCAGCCGGCAGGGGGGGCCTAATGAAAAACTGTTTTTT. Its translation is CASRQGGPNEKLFF.